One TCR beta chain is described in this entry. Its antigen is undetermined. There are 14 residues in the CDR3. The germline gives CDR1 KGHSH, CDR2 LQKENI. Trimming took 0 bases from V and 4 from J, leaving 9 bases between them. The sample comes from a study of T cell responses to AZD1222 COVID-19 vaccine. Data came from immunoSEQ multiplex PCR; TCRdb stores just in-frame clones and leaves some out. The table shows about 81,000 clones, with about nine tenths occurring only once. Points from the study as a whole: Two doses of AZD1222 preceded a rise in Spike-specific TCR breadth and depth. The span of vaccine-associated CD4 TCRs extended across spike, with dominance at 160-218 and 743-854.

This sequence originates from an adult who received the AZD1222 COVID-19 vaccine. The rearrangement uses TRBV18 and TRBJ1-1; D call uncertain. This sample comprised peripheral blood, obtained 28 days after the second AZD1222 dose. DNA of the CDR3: TGTGCCAGCTCACCACCAAGGGCGAGCACTGAAGCTTTCTTT. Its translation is CASSPPRASTEAFF.